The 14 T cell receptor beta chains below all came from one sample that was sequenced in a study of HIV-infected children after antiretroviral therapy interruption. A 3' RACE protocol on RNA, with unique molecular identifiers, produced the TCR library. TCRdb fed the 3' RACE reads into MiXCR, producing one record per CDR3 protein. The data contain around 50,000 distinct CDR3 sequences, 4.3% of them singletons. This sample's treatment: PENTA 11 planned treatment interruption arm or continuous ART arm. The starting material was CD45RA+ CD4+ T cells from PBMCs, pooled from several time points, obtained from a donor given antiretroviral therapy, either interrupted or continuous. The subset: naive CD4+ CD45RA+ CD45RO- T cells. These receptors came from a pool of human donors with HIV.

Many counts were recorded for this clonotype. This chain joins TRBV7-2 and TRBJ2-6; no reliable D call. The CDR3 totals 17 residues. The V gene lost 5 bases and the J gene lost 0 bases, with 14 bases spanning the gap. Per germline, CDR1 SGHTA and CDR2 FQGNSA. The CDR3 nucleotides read TGTGCCAGCAGCCACCCGGTCGGAACCTCTGGGGCCAACGTCCTGACTTTC. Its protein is CASSHPVGTSGANVLTF.

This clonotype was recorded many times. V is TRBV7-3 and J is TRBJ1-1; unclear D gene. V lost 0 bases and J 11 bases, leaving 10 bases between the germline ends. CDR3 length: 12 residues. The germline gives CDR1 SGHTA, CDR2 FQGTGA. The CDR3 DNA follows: TGTGCCAGCAGCTTAACGGGCAGCTGGGCTTTCTTT. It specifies CASSLTGSWAFF.

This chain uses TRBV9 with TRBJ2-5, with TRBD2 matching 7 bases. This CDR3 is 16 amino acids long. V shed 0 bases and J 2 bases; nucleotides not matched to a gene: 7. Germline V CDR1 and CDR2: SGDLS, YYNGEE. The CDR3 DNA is TGTGCCAGCAGCGTAGCAGCTAGCGGTCTACAAGAGACCCAGTACTTC. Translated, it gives CASSVAASGLQETQYF.

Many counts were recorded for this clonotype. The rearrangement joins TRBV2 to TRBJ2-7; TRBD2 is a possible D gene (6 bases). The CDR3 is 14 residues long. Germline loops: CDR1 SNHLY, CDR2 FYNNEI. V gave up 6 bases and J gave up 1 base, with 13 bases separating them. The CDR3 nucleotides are TGTGCCAGCAGGCACCGGGACTCATCCTACGAGCAGTACTTC. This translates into CASRHRDSSYEQYF. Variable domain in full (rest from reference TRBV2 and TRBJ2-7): EPEVTQTPSHQVTQMGQEVILRCVPISNHLYFYWYRQILGQKVEFLVSFYNNEISEKSEIFDDQFSVERPDGSNFTLKIRSTKLEDSAMYFCASRHRDSSYEQYFGPGTRLTVT.

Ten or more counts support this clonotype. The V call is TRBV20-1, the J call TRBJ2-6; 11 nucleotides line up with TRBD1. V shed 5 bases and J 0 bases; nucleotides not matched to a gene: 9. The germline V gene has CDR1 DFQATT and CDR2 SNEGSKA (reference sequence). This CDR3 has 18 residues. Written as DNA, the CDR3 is TGCAGTGCTCAAAAGGACAGGGGGCTGGCCTCTGGGGCCAACGTCCTGACTTTC. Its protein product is CSAQKDRGLASGANVLTF.

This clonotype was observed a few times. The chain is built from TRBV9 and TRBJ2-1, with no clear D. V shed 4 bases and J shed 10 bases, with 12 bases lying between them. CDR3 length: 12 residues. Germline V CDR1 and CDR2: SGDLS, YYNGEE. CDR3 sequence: CASSLPRREQFF. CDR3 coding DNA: TGTGCCAGCAGCCTCCCCCGCCGAGAGCAGTTCTTC. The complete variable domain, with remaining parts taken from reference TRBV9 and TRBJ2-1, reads DSGVTQTPKHLITATGQRVTLRCSPRSGDLSVYWYQQSLDQGLQFLIQYYNGEERAKGNILERFSAQQFPDLHSELNLSSLELGDSALYFCASSLPRREQFFGPGTRLTVL.

CDR3 DNA sequence: TGTGCCAGCAGCCCTAGCGGGGCGGACATTCAGTACTTC. It specifies CASSPSGADIQYF. This sequence joins TRBV7-2 and TRBJ2-4; TRBD2 matches 9 bases. Germline V CDR1 and CDR2: SGHTA, FQGNSA. The length of the CDR3 is 13 residues. V gave up 5 bases and J gave up 8 bases; unmatched junction bases: 4.

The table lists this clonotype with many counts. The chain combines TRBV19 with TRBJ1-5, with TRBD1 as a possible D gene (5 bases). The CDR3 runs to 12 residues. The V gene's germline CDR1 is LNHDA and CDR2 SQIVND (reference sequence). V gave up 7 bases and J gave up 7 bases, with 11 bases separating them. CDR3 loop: CASTAQDQPQHF. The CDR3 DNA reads TGTGCCAGTACTGCACAGGACCAGCCCCAGCATTTT. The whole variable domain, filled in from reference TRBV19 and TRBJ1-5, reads DGGITQSPKYLFRKEGQNVTLSCEQNLNHDAMYWYRQDPGQGLRLIYYSQIVNDFQKGDIAEGYSVSREKKESFPLTVTSAQKNPTAFYLCASTAQDQPQHFGDGTRLSIL.

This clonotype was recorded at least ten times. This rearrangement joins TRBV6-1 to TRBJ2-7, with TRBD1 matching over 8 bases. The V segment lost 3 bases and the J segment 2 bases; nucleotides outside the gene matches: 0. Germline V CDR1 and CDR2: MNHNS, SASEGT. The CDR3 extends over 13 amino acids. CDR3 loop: CASSEDRAYEQYF. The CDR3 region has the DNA TGTGCCAGCAGTGAGGACAGGGCCTACGAGCAGTACTTC.

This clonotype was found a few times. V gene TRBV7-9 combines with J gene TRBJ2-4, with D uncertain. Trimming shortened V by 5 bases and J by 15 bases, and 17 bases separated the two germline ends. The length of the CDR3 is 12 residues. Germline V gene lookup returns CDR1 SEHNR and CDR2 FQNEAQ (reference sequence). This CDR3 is CASSPTGPVLYF. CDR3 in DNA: TGTGCCAGCAGCCCGACCGGGCCCGTTCTGTACTTC.

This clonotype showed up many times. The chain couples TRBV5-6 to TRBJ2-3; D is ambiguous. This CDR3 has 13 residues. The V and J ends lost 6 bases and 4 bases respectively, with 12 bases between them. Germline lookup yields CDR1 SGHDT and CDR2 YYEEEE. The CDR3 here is CASTPNFADTQYF. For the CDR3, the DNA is TGTGCCAGCACCCCGAACTTTGCAGATACGCAGTATTTT.

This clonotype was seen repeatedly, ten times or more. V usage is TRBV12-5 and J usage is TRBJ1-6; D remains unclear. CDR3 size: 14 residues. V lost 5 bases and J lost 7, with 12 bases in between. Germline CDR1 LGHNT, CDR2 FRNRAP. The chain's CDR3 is CASGPPVGNSPLHF. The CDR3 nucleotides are TGTGCTAGTGGTCCTCCCGTTGGGAATTCACCCCTCCACTTT.

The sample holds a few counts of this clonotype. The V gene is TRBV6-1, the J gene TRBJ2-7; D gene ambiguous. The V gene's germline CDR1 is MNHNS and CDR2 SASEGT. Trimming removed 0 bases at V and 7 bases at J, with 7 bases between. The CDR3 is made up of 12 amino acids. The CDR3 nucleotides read TGTGCCAGCAGTGAAGCCATGGATGAGCAGTACTTC. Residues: CASSEAMDEQYF.

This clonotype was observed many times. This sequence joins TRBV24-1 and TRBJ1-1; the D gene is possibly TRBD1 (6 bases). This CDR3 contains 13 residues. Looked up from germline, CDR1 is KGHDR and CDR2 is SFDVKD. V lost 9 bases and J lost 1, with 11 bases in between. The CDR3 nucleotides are TGTGCCACCGTCGGGGGGCCGAACACTGAAGCTTTCTTT. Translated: CATVGGPNTEAFF.